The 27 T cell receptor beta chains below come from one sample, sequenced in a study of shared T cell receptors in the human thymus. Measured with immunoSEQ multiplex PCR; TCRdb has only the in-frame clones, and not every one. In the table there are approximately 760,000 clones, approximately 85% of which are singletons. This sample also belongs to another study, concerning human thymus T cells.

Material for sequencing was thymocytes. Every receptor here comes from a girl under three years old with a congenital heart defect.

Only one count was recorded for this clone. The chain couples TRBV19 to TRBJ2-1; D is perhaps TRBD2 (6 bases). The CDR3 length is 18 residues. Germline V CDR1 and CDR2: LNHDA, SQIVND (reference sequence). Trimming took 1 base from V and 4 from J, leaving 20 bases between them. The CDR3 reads CASSIVPPRGNTYNEQFF. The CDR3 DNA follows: TGTGCCAGTAGTATAGTTCCCCCTCGGGGGAACACTTACAATGAGCAGTTCTTC.

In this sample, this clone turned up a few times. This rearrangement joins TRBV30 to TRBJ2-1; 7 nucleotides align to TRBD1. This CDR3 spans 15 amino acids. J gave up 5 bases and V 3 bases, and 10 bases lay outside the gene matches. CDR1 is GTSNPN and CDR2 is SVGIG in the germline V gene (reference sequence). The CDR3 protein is CAWRADRAPDNEQFF. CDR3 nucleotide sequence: TGTGCCTGGAGGGCCGACAGGGCGCCAGACAATGAGCAGTTCTTC.

The CDR3 reads CASSSQLQGRYYGYTF. DNA of the CDR3: TGTGCCAGCAGCTCGCAACTACAGGGACGGTACTATGGCTACACCTTC. The chain recombines TRBV5-4 with TRBJ1-2; a possible D gene is TRBD1 (6 bases). The CDR3 is 16 amino acids. The germline V gene has CDR1 SGHNT and CDR2 YYREEE (reference sequence). The V end was cut by 3 bases, the J end by 3 bases, with 18 bases between.

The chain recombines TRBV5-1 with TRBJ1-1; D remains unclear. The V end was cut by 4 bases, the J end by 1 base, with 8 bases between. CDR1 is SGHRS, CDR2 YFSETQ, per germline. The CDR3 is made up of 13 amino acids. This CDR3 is CASSLGWNTEAFF. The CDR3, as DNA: TGCGCCAGCAGCCTAGGATGGAACACTGAAGCTTTCTTT.

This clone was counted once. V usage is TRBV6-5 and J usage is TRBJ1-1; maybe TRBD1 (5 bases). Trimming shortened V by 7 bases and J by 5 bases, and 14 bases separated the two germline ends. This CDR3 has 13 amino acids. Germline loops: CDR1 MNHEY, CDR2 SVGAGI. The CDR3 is CASKEGRWTEAFF. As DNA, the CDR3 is TGTGCCAGCAAGGAGGGACGTTGGACTGAAGCTTTCTTT.

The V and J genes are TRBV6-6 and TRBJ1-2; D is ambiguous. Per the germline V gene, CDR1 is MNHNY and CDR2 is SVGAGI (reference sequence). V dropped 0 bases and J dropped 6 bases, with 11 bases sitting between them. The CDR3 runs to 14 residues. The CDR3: CASSYSADDDGYTF. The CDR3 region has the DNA TGTGCCAGCAGTTACTCGGCGGATGATGATGGCTACACCTTC.

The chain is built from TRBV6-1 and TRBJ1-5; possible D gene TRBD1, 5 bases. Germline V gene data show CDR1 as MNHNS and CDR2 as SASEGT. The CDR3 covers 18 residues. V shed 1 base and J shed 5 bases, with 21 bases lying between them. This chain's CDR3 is CASSEVGKGVKRDQPQHF. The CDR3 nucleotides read TGTGCCAGCAGTGAAGTAGGGAAAGGGGTTAAACGGGATCAGCCCCAGCATTTT.

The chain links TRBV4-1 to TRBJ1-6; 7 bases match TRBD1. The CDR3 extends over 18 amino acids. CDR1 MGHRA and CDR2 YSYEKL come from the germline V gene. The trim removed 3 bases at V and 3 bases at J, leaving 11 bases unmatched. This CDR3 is CASSHKSPGQNYNSPLHF. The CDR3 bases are TGCGCCAGCAGCCATAAATCTCCGGGACAGAACTATAATTCACCCCTCCACTTT.

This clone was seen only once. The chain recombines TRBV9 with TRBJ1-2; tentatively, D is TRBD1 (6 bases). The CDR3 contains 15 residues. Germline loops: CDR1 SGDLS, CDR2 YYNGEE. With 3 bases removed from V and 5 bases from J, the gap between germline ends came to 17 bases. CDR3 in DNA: TGTGCCAGCAGCGGCTTGGACAGTGATGATTATGGCTACACCTTC. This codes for CASSGLDSDDYGYTF.

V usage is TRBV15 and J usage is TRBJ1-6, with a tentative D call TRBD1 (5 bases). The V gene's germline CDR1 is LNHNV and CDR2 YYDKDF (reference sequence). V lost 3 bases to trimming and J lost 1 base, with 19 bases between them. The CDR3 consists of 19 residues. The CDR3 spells CATSSLLGGSKSYNSPLHF. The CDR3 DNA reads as TGTGCCACCAGCAGTCTTTTGGGGGGGAGTAAGTCCTATAATTCACCCCTCCACTTT.

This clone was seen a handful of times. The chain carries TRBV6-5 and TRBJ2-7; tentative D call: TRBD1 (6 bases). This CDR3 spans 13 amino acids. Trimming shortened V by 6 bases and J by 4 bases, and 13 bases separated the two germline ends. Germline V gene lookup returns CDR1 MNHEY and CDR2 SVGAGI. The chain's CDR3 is CASRYHRDYEQYF. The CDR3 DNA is TGTGCCAGCAGATACCACAGGGATTACGAGCAGTACTTC.

CDR3 protein: CASSLSPYGGGQGDHEQYF. CDR3 nucleotide sequence: TGTGCCAGCAGTTTATCCCCGTATGGGGGCGGACAGGGGGATCACGAGCAGTACTTC. The chain combines TRBV27 with TRBJ2-7; 10 nucleotides align to TRBD1. This CDR3 has 19 residues. Germline trimming cut 0 bases from V and 5 bases from J; bases unmatched to any gene: 16. Looked up from germline, CDR1 is MNHEY and CDR2 is SMNVEV (reference sequence).

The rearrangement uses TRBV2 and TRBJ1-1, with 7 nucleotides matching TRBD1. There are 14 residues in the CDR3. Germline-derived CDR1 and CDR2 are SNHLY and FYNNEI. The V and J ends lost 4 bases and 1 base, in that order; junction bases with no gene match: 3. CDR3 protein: CASSAGTENTEAFF. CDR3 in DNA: TGTGCCAGCAGTGCCGGGACAGAGAACACTGAAGCTTTCTTT.

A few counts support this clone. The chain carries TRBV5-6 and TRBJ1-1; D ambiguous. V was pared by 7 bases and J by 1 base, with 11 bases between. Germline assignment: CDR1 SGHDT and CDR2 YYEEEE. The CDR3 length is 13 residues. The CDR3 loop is CASGLSPNTEAFF. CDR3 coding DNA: TGTGCCAGCGGTCTAAGCCCGAACACTGAAGCTTTCTTT.

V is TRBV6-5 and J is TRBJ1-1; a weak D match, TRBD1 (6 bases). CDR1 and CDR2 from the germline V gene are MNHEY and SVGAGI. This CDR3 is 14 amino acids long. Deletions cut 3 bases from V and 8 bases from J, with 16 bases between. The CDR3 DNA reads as TGTGCCAGCAGTTATTGGGGTAAGGGGGGGGAAGCTTTCTTT. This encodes CASSYWGKGGEAFF.

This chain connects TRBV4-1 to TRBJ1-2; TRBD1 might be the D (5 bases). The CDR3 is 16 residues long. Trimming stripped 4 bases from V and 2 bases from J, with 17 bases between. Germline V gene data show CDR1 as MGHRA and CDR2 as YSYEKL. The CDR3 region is CASSREGSPRNYGYTF. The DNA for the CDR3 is TGCGCCAGCAGCCGAGAGGGGAGCCCGAGGAACTATGGCTACACCTTC.

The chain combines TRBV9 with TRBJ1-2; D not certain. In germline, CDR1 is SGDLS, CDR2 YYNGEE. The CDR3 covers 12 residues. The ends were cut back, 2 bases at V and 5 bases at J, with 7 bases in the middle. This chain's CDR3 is CASSVHNYGYTF. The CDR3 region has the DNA TGTGCCAGCAGCGTCCACAATTATGGCTACACCTTC.

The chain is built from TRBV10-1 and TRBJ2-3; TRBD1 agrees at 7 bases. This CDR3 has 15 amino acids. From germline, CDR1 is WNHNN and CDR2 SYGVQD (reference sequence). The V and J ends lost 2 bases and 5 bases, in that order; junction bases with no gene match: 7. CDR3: CASSEARGSVDTQYF. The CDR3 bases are TGCGCCAGCAGTGAGGCCAGGGGGTCAGTAGATACGCAGTATTTT.

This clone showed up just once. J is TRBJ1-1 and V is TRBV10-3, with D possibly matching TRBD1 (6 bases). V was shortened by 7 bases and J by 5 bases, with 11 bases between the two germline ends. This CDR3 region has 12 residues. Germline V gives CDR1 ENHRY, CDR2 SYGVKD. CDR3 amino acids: CAIKGTSTEAFF. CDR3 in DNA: TGTGCCATCAAAGGGACATCGACTGAAGCTTTCTTT.

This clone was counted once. The CDR3 DNA is TGTGCCAGCAGCGTAGGACAGGACTATGGCTACACCTTC. Its translation is CASSVGQDYGYTF. The chain links TRBV9 to TRBJ1-2, with D tentatively TRBD1 (6 bases). The CDR3 length is 13 residues. With 0 bases removed from V and 3 bases from J, the gap between germline ends came to 6 bases. Germline V gene sequence: CDR1 SGDLS, CDR2 YYNGEE.

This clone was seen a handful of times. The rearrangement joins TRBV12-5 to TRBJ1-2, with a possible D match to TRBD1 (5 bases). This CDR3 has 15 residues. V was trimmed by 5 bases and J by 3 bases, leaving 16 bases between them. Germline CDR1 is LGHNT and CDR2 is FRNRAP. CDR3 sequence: CASGTPGLADYGYTF. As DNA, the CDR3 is TGTGCTAGTGGTACCCCAGGGTTAGCGGACTATGGCTACACCTTC.

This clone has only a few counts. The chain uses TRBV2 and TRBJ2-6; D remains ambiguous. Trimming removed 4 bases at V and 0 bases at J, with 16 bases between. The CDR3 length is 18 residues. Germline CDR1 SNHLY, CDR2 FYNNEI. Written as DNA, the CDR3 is TGTGCCAGCAGTGGTGCCGGGTTTAGCTACTCTGGGGCCAACGTCCTGACTTTC. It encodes CASSGAGFSYSGANVLTF.

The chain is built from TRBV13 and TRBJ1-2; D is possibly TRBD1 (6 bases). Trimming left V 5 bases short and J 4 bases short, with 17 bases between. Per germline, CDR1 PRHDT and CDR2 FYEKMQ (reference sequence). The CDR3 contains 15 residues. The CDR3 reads CASSRGGLVPYGYTF. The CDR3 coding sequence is TGTGCCAGCAGCCGGGGGGGGCTTGTCCCCTATGGCTACACCTTC.

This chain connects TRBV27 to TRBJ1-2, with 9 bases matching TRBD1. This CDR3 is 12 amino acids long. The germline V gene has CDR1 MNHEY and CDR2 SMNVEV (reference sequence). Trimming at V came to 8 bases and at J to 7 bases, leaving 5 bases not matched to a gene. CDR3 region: CASGTGRIGYTF. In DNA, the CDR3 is TGTGCCAGCGGGACAGGGAGGATTGGCTACACCTTC.

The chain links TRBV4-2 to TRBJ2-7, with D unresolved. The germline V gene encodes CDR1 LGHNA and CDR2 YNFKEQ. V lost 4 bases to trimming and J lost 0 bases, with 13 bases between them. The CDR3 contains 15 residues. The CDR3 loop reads CASSLWSGSSYEQYF. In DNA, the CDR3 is TGTGCCAGCAGCCTATGGTCAGGAAGCTCCTACGAGCAGTACTTC.

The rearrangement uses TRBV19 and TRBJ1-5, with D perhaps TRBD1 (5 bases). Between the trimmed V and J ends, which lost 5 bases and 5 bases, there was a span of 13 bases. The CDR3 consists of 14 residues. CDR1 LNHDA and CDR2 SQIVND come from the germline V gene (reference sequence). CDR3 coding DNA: TGTGCCAGTAGTCTCCCGGGGGGGGATCAGCCCCAGCATTTT. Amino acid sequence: CASSLPGGDQPQHF.

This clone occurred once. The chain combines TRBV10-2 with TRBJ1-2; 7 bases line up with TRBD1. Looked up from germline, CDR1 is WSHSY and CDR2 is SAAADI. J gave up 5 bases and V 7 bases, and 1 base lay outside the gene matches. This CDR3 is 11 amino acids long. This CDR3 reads CASTGGYGYTF. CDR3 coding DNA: TGCGCCAGCACAGGGGGTTATGGCTACACCTTC.